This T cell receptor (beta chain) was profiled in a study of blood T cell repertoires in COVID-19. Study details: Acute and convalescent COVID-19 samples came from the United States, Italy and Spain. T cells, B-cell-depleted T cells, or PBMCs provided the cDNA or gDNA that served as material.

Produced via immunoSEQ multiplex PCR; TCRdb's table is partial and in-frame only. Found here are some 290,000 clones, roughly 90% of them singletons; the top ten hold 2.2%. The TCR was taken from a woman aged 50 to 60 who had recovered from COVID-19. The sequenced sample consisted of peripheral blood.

CDR3 amino acids: CASSSPFPTGAYEQYF. As DNA, the CDR3 is TGTGCCAGCAGCTCGCCTTTCCCGACAGGGGCCTACGAGCAGTACTTC. The chain is built from TRBV7-9 and TRBJ2-7; TRBD1 aligns across 8 bases. Trimming took 4 bases from V and 2 from J; bases not matched to a gene: 10. The CDR3 has 16 residues. The germline V gene encodes CDR1 SEHNR and CDR2 FQNEAQ (reference sequence).